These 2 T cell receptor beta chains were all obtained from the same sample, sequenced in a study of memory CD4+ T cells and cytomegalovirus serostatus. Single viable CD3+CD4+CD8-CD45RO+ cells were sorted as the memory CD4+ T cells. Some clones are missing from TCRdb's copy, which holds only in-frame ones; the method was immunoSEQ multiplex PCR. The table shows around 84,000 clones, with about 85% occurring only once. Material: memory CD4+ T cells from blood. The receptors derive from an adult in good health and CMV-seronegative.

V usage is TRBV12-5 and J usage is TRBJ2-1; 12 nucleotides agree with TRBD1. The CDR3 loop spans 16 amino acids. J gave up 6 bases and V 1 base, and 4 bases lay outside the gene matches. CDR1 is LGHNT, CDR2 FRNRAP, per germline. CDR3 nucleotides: TGTGCTAGTGGTTTGGGGGACAGGGGGCGGCCCAATGAGCAGTTCTTC. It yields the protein CASGLGDRGRPNEQFF.

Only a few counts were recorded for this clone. Written as DNA, the CDR3 is TGTGCCAGCAGCTTAGTGGGGACAGCTAATGAAAAACTGTTTTTT. It codes for CASSLVGTANEKLFF. J is TRBJ1-4 and V is TRBV7-9; 7 bases align to TRBD1. CDR3 length equals 15 residues. With V trimmed by 1 base and J by 3 bases, 2 bases remained unmatched. Germline lookup yields CDR1 SEHNR and CDR2 FQNEAQ (reference sequence).